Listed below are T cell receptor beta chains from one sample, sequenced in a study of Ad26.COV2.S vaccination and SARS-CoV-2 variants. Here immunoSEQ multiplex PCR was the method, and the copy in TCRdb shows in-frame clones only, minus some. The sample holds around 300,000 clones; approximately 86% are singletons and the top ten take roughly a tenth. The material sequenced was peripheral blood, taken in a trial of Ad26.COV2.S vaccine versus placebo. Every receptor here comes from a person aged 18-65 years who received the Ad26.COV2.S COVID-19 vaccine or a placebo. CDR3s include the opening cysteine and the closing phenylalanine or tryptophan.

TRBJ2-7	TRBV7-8	CASSPSGVEQYF
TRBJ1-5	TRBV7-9	CASSGLNQPQHF
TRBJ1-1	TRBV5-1	CASSLQGTRNTEAFF
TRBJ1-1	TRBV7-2	CASSLDPPARIF
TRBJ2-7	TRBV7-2	CASSRGYNYEQYF
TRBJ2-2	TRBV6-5	CASSYGTLNTGELFF
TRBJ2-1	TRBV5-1	CASSFGTGNNEQFF
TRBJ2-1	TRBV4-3	CASSWGASGSGYNEQFF
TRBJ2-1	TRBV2	CASSVPGLAGEDEQFF
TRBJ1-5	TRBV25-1	CQRTNQPQHF
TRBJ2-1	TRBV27	CASSHRRDSQFF
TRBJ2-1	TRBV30	CAWTRIEQFF
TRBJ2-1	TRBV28	CASSSQPLGNEQFF
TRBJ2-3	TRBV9	CASSPGEWEGRSDTQYF
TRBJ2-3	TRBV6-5	CASSYSTGITDTQYF
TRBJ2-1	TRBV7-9	CASSLIQLREQFF
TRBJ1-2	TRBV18	CASSPAGNYGYTF
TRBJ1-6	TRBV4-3	CASSQGEVTYNSPLHF
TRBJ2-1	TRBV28	CASSRSSPGFNEQFF
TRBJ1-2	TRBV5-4	CASSLGDTHNYGYTF
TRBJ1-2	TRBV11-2	CASSSHAGQGTIRYTF
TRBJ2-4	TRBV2	CASKNRDRAAKNIQYF
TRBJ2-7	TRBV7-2	CASSFRDNNLYEQYF
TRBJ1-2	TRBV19	CASSPDSRSNYGYTF
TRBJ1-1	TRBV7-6	CASSFGILNTEAFF
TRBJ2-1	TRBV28	CASSLYGGSYNEQFF
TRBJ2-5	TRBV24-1	CATSDQDKGRETQYF
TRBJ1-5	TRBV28	CASSLAGGQPQHF
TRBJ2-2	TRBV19	CASSISDYTGELFF
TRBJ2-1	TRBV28	CASSLERTLNNEQFF
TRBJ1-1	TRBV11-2	CASSPPKGGNTEAFF
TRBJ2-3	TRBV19	CASRPSGGPTDTQYF
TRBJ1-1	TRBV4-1	CASSQGRDRGYTEAFF
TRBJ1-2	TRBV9	CASSVYARQGDYGYTF
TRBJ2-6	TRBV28	CASNRPLSGANVLTF
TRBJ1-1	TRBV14	CASSHPGANTEAFF
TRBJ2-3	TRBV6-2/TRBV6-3	CASSYSVMGADTQYF
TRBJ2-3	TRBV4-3	CASSHFLAGEGDTQYF
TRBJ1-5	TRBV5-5	CASSLVAGDNQPQHF
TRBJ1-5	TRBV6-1	CASSGTPPAMYSNQPQHF
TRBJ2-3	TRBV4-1	CASSQDLAGGTDTQYF
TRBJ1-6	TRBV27	CASRLSQTSPLHF
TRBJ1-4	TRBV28	CASSLGGRQGATNEKLFF
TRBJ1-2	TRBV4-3	CASSQDLLRTYGYTF
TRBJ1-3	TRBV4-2	CASSQLSPGNTIYF
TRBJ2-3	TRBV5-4	CASTPRGQSDPDTQYF
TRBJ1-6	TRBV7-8	CASSYLGQGNSPLHF
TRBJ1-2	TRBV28	CASSLPGQYGYTF
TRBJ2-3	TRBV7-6	CASSLASGGPGDTQYF
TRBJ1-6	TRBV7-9	CASSLGGPPHF
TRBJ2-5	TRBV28	CASRLALPGGGETQYF
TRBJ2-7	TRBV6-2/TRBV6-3	CASSFPGTSGYEQYF
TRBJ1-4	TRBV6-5	CASSNDRVFEKLFF
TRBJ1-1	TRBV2	CASSGGLLNTEAFF
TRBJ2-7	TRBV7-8	CASSLRVSGRAHEQYF
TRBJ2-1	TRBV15	CATSRERSSYNEQFF
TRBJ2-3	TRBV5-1	CASSWGLSTDTQYF
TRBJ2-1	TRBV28	CASSLWSGTEQFF
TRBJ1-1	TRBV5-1	CASSLDRGTLKVAEAFF
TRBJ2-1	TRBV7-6	CASSFRDRVNNEQFF